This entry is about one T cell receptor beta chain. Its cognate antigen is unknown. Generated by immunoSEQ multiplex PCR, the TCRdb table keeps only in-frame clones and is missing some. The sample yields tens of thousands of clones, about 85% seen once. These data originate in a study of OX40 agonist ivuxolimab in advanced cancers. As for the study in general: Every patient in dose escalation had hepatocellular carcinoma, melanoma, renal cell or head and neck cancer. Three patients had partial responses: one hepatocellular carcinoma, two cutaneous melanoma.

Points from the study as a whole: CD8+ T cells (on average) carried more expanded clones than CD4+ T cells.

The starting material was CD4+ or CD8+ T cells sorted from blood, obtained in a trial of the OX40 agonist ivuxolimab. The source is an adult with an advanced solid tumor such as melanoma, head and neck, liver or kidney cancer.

The CDR3 sequence is CASSDQQGSGEAFF. Here the CDR3 DNA reads TGTGCCAGCAGTGATCAACAGGGAAGTGGTGAAGCTTTCTTT. This rearrangement joins TRBV6-5 to TRBJ1-1; the D gene is possibly TRBD1 (6 bases). Germline V CDR1 and CDR2: MNHEY, SVGAGI. CDR3 size: 14 residues. V was trimmed by 5 bases and J by 7 bases, leaving 17 bases between them.